These 28 T cell receptor beta chains share one sample of origin, sequenced in a study of blood T cells in healthy people across ages. The use of a sample-barcoded 5' primer and a J-beta primer mix characterized a second PCR of roughly 7 to 11 cycles. TCRdb re-called the 5' RACE reads with MiXCR, one entry per CDR3 protein. This sample has some 640,000 distinct CDR3 sequences, with around 49% found just once. The sample was blood. The receptor source for this set is a woman between 55 and 75 years old in good health.

The rearrangement joins TRBV18 to TRBJ2-7; TRBD2 is a possible D gene (5 bases). The CDR3 totals 11 residues. V lost 2 bases and J lost 6, with 5 bases in between. The germline V gene encodes CDR1 KGHSH and CDR2 LQKENI. CDR3 sequence: CASSPGSEQYF. Written as DNA, the CDR3 is TGTGCCAGCTCACCAGGGAGCGAGCAGTACTTC.

There are a few counts of this clonotype. V usage is TRBV18 and J usage is TRBJ1-4; TRBD1 is a possible D gene (6 bases). The V gene lost 1 base and the J gene lost 8 bases, with 14 bases spanning the gap. CDR1 and CDR2 (germline): KGHSH, LQKENI. This CDR3 has 15 amino acids. The CDR3 DNA sequence: TGTGCCAGCTCACCACGTTCGGACAGTGGAGAAAAACTGTTTTTT. This translates into CASSPRSDSGEKLFF.

This clonotype was picked up a small number of times. This sequence joins TRBV25-1 and TRBJ2-5, with D tentatively TRBD1 (6 bases). The DNA end is more similar to TRBJ2-7, so the J call may be wrong. CDR3 length: 15 residues. Germline V gene data show CDR1 as MGHDK and CDR2 as SYGVNS. The CDR3 here is CASSKTGNTLGEQYF. As DNA, the CDR3 is TGTGCCAGCAGTAAGACAGGAAACACCCTTGGCGAGCAGTACTTC.

This clonotype has a count of ten or more. The chain links TRBV7-2 to TRBJ2-7, with 7 bases aligning to TRBD2. J gave up 0 bases and V 6 bases, and 2 bases lay outside the gene matches. CDR3 length equals 13 residues. CDR1 and CDR2 from the germline V gene are SGHTA and FQGNSA. CDR3 nucleotide sequence: TGTGCCAGCAGTTGGACTAGCTCCTACGAGCAGTACTTC. This sequence encodes CASSWTSSYEQYF.

Only a few counts were recorded for this clonotype. V usage is TRBV7-2 and J usage is TRBJ1-1, with D maybe TRBD1 (5 bases). Germline V gene lookup returns CDR1 SGHTA and CDR2 FQGNSA. V lost 0 bases to trimming and J lost 4 bases, with 9 bases between them. This CDR3 is built from 14 residues. The CDR3 loop reads CASSLAGGSTEAFF. The CDR3 DNA sequence: TGTGCCAGCAGCTTAGCGGGGGGTTCCACTGAAGCTTTCTTT.

The rearrangement links TRBV20-1 to TRBJ1-4, with 8 bases aligning to TRBD1. Germline V gene sequence: CDR1 DFQATT, CDR2 SNEGSKA (reference sequence). V shed 6 bases, J shed 5 bases, and the junction held 11 bases outside the gene matches. The CDR3 runs to 15 residues. CDR3 nucleotide sequence: TGCAGTGCCCGGGCTGCCAGGGACAGGAATGAAAAACTGTTTTTT. It yields the protein CSARAARDRNEKLFF.

The chain has TRBV20-1 and TRBJ2-3; 7 nucleotides line up with TRBD2. This CDR3 is built from 13 residues. The V segment lost 2 bases and the J segment 5 bases; nucleotides outside the gene matches: 4. Germline assignment: CDR1 DFQATT and CDR2 SNEGSKA (reference sequence). The CDR3 reads CSARTSAQDTQYF. The CDR3 nucleotides read TGCAGTGCTAGAACTAGCGCCCAAGATACGCAGTATTTT.

The chain links TRBV6-2 or TRBV6-3 to TRBJ2-7; D perhaps matches TRBD2 (5 bases). This CDR3 comprises 16 residues. CDR1 is MNHEY and CDR2 is SVGEGT in the germline V gene. V was cut by 11 bases and J by 0 bases, with 23 bases left in between. CDR3 residues: CAAAYRRADRSYEQYF. CDR3 bases: TGTGCCGCAGCGTATCGACGAGCGGATCGCTCCTACGAGCAGTACTTC.

This chain joins TRBV7-6 and TRBJ1-4, with 7 nucleotides matching TRBD1. V lost 1 base, J lost 0 bases, and 8 bases stayed unmatched. The germline V gene has CDR1 SGHVS and CDR2 FNYEAQ. The CDR3 extends over 18 amino acids. The CDR3 loop is CASSLVSPQGATNEKLFF. The CDR3 DNA follows: TGTGCCAGCAGCTTAGTATCCCCGCAGGGGGCAACTAATGAAAAACTGTTTTTT.

J is TRBJ2-5 and V is TRBV10-3; 8 nucleotides align to TRBD1. J was trimmed by 2 bases and V by 2 bases; bases with no gene match: 22. The CDR3 consists of 21 residues. Germline V gene sequence: CDR1 ENHRY, CDR2 SYGVKD. The CDR3 sequence: CAISETEGRNTGTGPQETQYF. For the CDR3, the DNA is TGTGCCATCAGTGAGACCGAAGGGCGGAACACCGGGACAGGCCCACAAGAGACCCAGTACTTC.

This clonotype was seen only a few times. The chain has TRBV10-3 and TRBJ2-7, with a tentative D call TRBD2 (6 bases). The CDR3 runs to 13 residues. Germline V lookup: CDR1 ENHRY, CDR2 SYGVKD. With 7 bases removed from V and 4 bases from J, the gap between germline ends came to 14 bases. The CDR3 loop is CAITGLAHYEQYF. The CDR3 bases are TGTGCCATCACGGGGCTAGCGCATTACGAGCAGTACTTC.

V and J are TRBV5-1 and TRBJ2-3; D is perhaps TRBD2 (5 bases). Trimming left V 0 bases short and J 2 bases short, with 10 bases between. Germline V gene data show CDR1 as SGHRS and CDR2 as YFSETQ. The CDR3 length is 15 residues. The CDR3 region is CASSLGGSPTDTQYF. The CDR3 nucleotides are TGCGCCAGCAGCTTGGGTGGGAGCCCCACAGATACGCAGTATTTT.

The V gene is TRBV28, the J gene TRBJ2-1; tentatively, D is TRBD2 (6 bases). The CDR3 extends over 13 amino acids. CDR1 is MDHEN, CDR2 SYDVKM, per germline. V lost 10 bases and J lost 9, with 19 bases in between. CDR3 sequence reads: CATTTRMVGEQFF. As DNA, the CDR3 is TGTGCCACAACGACTAGGATGGTTGGTGAGCAGTTCTTC.

The chain employs TRBV6-2 or TRBV6-3 and TRBJ1-2; 7 bases map to TRBD1. Per the germline V gene, CDR1 is MNHEY and CDR2 is SVGEGT. V lost 6 bases to trimming and J lost 6 bases; unmatched junction nucleotides: 16. There are 16 residues in the CDR3. The CDR3 sequence is CASSQVSGQKSDGYTF. The CDR3 bases are TGTGCCAGCAGCCAAGTGTCGGGACAGAAGAGTGATGGCTACACCTTC.

This clonotype showed up just a few times. The chain couples TRBV28 to TRBJ2-1; unclear D gene. The CDR3 is 15 residues long. Germline-derived CDR1 and CDR2 are MDHEN and SYDVKM. Trimming took 3 bases from V and 0 from J, leaving 9 bases between them. This CDR3 is CASSLVPVSYNEQFF. The CDR3 bases are TGTGCCAGCAGTTTGGTCCCAGTCTCCTACAATGAGCAGTTCTTC. Together with reference TRBV28 and TRBJ2-1, the CDR3 gives the full variable domain: DVKVTQSSRYLVKRTGEKVFLECVQDMDHENMFWYRQDPGLGLRLIYFSYDVKMKEKGDIPEGYSVSREKKERFSLILESASTNQTSMYLCASSLVPVSYNEQFFGPGTRLTVL.

In its sample, this clonotype was seen many times. This rearrangement joins TRBV13 to TRBJ1-6; 8 bases align to TRBD1. The CDR3 is 16 amino acids. Trimming removed 0 bases from V and 7 bases from J; junction bases left unmatched: 5. The germline gives CDR1 PRHDT, CDR2 FYEKMQ (reference sequence). CDR3 bases: TGTGCCAGCAGCTTAGGGTCCGGACAGGGAAATTCACCCCTCCACTTT. It yields the protein CASSLGSGQGNSPLHF.

The chain employs TRBV5-1 and TRBJ2-1; 11 nucleotides match TRBD1. Germline V gives CDR1 SGHRS, CDR2 YFSETQ. This CDR3 spans 16 amino acids. After removal of 5 bases from V and 6 bases from J, the junction contained 10 bases not matched to a gene. The CDR3 protein is CASSYLAGQGGNEQFF. CDR3 DNA: TGCGCCAGCAGTTACCTAGCGGGACAGGGGGGCAATGAGCAGTTCTTC. The full variable domain, completed using reference TRBV5-1 and TRBJ2-1, is KAGVTQTPRYLIKTRGQQVTLSCSPISGHRSVSWYQQTPGQGLQFLFEYFSETQRNKGNFPGRFSGRQFSNSRSEMNVSTLELGDSALYLCASSYLAGQGGNEQFFGPGTRLTVL.

This chain connects TRBV28 to TRBJ2-7; 11 bases align to TRBD2. The V gene end was trimmed by 6 bases and the J gene end by 7 bases; junction bases not matched to a gene: 11. CDR1 and CDR2 from the germline V gene are MDHEN and SYDVKM. The CDR3 has 15 residues. The CDR3 reads CASSTTTSGMEEQYF. CDR3 sequence (DNA): TGTGCCAGCAGCACAACGACTAGCGGGATGGAAGAGCAGTACTTC.

This clonotype was seen at least ten times. V is TRBV7-2 and J is TRBJ2-5; TRBD2 agrees at 11 bases. Germline CDR1 is SGHTA and CDR2 is FQGNSA. J was trimmed by 5 bases and V by 2 bases; bases with no gene match: 4. The CDR3 sequence is 15 residues long. The CDR3 nucleotides are TGTGCCAGCAGCTTATTTAGCGGGAGGGCGGAGACCCAGTACTTC. It encodes CASSLFSGRAETQYF.

This chain connects TRBV29-1 to TRBJ1-2; 10 bases are a match to TRBD1. The CDR3 spans 14 residues. The V gene's germline CDR1 is SQVTM and CDR2 ANQGSEA. V gave up 6 bases and J gave up 4 bases; unmatched junction bases: 8. For the CDR3, the DNA is TGCAGCGTAGACCGGGACAGGGGAGGCTATGGCTACACCTTC. It yields the protein CSVDRDRGGYGYTF. Complete variable domain (other parts from reference TRBV29-1 and TRBJ1-2): SAVISQKPSRDICQRGTSLTIQCQVDSQVTMMFWYRQQPGQSLTLIATANQGSEATYESGFVIDKFPISRPNLTFSTLTVSNMSPEDSSIYLCSVDRDRGGYGYTFGSGTRLTVV.

This clonotype turned up a few times. J is TRBJ1-6 and V is TRBV5-1, with TRBD1 as a possible D gene (5 bases). The V gene's germline CDR1 is SGHRS and CDR2 YFSETQ. Trimming shortened V by 2 bases and J by 5 bases, and 11 bases separated the two germline ends. This CDR3 spans 15 amino acids. The CDR3 loop is CASSLLTGDNSPLHF. CDR3 coding DNA: TGCGCCAGCAGCTTACTTACAGGAGATAATTCACCCCTCCACTTT.

This clonotype was detected many times. The chain links TRBV29-1 to TRBJ2-4; 8 nucleotides line up with TRBD2. V lost 3 bases and J lost 0; bases outside the gene matches: 7. CDR3 length: 16 amino acids. Per germline, CDR1 SQVTM and CDR2 ANQGSEA. The CDR3 bases are TGCAGCGTTGAGGCGGGAGGCAATCTAGCCAAAAACATTCAGTACTTC. Translation: CSVEAGGNLAKNIQYF.

This clonotype has a handful of counts. This sequence joins TRBV10-3 and TRBJ2-5; possible D gene TRBD1, 5 bases. Germline V gene lookup returns CDR1 ENHRY and CDR2 SYGVKD. V was shortened by 2 bases and J by 3 bases, with 19 bases between the two germline ends. CDR3 size: 17 residues. This CDR3 reads CAISEPGREGPKETQYF. DNA of the CDR3: TGTGCCATCAGTGAGCCGGGCAGGGAAGGGCCCAAAGAGACCCAGTACTTC.

This clonotype was found a few times. This chain connects TRBV18 to TRBJ2-1; 7 bases map to TRBD2. Matching the DNA end better, TRBJ2-7 makes the J call doubtful. Germline V gives CDR1 KGHSH, CDR2 LQKENI. The CDR3 runs to 15 residues. DNA for the CDR3: TGTGCCAGCTCACGAAGCGGGACCTCCTACAATGAGCAGTACTTC. It translates to CASSRSGTSYNEQYF.

The chain is built from TRBV18 and TRBJ1-1; D is unclear. The CDR3 is 13 amino acids. Germline V lookup: CDR1 KGHSH, CDR2 LQKENI. Deletions cut 2 bases from V and 4 bases from J, with 8 bases between. The CDR3 DNA sequence: TGTGCCAGCTCACCATTCGCAGGCACTGAAGCTTTCTTT. Protein: CASSPFAGTEAFF. Drawing the rest from reference TRBV18 and TRBJ1-1, the complete variable domain is NAGVMQNPRHLVRRRGQEARLRCSPMKGHSHVYWYRQLPEEGLKFMVYLQKENIIDESGMPKERFSAEFPKEGPSILRIQQVVRGDSAAYFCASSPFAGTEAFFGQGTRLTVV.

This clonotype appeared a few times. V is TRBV7-9 and J is TRBJ2-1; 12 nucleotides align to TRBD2. The CDR3 loop spans 14 amino acids. J lost 9 bases, V lost 5 bases, and 5 bases had no gene match. CDR1 is SEHNR and CDR2 is FQNEAQ in the germline V gene (reference sequence). The CDR3 region has the DNA TGTGCCAGCAGCCGCGGACTAGCGGGACTTGAGCAGTTCTTC. Protein: CASSRGLAGLEQFF.

The chain has TRBV3-1 and TRBJ1-4; no definite D call. V was shortened by 2 bases and J by 8 bases, with 6 bases between the two germline ends. Germline CDR1 is LGHDT and CDR2 is YNNKEL (reference sequence). The CDR3 is 12 residues long. The CDR3 DNA reads as TGTGCCAGCAGCCAATCATGGGAAAAACTGTTTTTT. As protein: CASSQSWEKLFF.

This clonotype has only a few counts. The chain couples TRBV4-1 to TRBJ2-3; D possibly uses TRBD1 or TRBD2 (5 bases each). V lost 5 bases, J lost 2 bases, and 17 bases lay in between. The CDR3 spans 16 residues. Germline-derived CDR1 and CDR2 are MGHRA and YSYEKL. The CDR3 DNA sequence: TGCGCCAGCAGCGGCGACTCCCTGGGGACCACAGATACGCAGTATTTT. Its protein is CASSGDSLGTTDTQYF.